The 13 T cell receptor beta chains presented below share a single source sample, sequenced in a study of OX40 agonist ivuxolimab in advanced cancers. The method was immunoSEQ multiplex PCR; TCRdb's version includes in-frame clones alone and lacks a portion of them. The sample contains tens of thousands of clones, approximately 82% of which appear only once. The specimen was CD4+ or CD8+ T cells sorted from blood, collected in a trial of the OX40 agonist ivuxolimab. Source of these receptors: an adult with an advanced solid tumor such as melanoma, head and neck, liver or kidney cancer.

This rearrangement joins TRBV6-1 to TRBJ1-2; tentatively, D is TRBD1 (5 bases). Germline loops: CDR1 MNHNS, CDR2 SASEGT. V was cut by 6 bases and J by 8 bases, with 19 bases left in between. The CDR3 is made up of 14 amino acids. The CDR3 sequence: CASSRGWVALGYTF. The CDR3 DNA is TGTGCCAGCAGCCGGGGGTGGGTCGCCCTGGGCTACACCTTC.

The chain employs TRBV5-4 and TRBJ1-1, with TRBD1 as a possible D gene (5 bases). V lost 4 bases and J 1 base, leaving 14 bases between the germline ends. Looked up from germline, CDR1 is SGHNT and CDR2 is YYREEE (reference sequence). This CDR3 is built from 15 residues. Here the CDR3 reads CASSRPGRGNTEAFF. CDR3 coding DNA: TGTGCCAGCAGCCGCCCTGGGAGGGGGAACACTGAAGCTTTCTTT.

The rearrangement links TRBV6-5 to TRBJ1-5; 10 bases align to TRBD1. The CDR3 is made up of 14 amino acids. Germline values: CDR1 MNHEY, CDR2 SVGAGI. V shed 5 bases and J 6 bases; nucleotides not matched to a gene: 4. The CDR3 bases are TGTGCCAGCAGTAAGGGACAGGGGAGTCAGCCCCAGCATTTT. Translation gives CASSKGQGSQPQHF.

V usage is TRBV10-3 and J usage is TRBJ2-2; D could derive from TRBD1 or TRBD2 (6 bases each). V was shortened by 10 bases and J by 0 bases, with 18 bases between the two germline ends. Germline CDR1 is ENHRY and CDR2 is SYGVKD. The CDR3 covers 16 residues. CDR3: CATRWDGGPNTGELFF. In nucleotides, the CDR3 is TGTGCCACCCGATGGGATGGGGGGCCGAACACCGGGGAGCTGTTTTTT.

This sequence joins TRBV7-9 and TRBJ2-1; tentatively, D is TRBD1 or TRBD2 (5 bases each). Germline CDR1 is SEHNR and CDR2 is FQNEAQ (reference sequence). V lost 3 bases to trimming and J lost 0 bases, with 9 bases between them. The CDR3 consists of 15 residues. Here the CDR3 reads CASSFGASSYNEQFF. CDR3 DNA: TGTGCCAGCAGCTTCGGGGCTAGCTCCTACAATGAGCAGTTCTTC.

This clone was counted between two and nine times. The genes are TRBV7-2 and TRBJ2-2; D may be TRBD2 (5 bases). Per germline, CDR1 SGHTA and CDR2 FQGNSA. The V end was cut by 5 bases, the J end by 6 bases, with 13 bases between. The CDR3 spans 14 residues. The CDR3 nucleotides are TGTGCCAGCAGCAGGACGGACTGGTCCGGGGAGCTGTTTTTT. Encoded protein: CASSRTDWSGELFF.

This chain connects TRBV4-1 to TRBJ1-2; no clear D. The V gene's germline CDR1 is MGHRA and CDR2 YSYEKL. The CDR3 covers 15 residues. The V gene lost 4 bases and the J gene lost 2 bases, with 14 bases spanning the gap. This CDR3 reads CASSPSFLENYGYTF. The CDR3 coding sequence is TGCGCCAGCAGCCCTTCATTTCTCGAAAACTATGGCTACACCTTC.

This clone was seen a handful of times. The CDR3 DNA reads TGTGCCAGCAGTCCCTGGACAGGGGGCTCTGTCACTGAAGCTTTCTTT. Amino acid sequence: CASSPWTGGSVTEAFF. The chain carries TRBV27 and TRBJ1-1; 11 bases map to TRBD1. Germline CDR1 is MNHEY and CDR2 is SMNVEV (reference sequence). This CDR3 has 16 residues. V trimming: 5 bases; J trimming: 4 bases; junction bases outside the gene matches: 9.

The CDR3 protein is CASSQGPNQETQYF. The DNA for the CDR3 is TGTGCCAGCAGCCAGGGACCAAACCAAGAGACCCAGTACTTC. V is TRBV7-9 and J is TRBJ2-5; D could derive from TRBD1 or TRBD2 (5 bases each). The CDR3 loop spans 14 amino acids. Looked up from germline, CDR1 is SEHNR and CDR2 is FQNEAQ (reference sequence). The V and J ends lost 5 bases and 0 bases respectively, with 10 bases between them.

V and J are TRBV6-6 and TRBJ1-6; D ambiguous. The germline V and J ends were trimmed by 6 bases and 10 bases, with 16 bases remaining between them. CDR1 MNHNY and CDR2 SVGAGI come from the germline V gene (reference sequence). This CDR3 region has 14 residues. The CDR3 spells CASRPDGSNSPLHF. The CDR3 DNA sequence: TGTGCCAGCAGGCCTGACGGCTCAAACTCACCCCTCCACTTT.

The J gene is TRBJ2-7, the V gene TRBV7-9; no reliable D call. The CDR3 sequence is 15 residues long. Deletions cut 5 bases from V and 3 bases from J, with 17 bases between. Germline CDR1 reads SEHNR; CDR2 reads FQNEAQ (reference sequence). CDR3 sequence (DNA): TGTGCCAGCAGCGCAGTCTTAGGCAGCAACTACGAGCAGTACTTC. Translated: CASSAVLGSNYEQYF.

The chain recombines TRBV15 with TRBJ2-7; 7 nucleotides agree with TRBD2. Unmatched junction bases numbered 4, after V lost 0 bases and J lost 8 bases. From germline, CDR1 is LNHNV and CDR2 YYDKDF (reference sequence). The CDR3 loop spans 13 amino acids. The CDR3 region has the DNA TGTGCCACCAGCAGAGATCGGGGGGAAAAGCAGTACTTC. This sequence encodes CATSRDRGEKQYF.

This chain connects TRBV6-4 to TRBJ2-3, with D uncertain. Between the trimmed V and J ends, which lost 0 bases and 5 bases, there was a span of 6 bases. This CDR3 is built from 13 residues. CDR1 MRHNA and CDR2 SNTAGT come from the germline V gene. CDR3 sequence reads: CASSDSSIDTQYF. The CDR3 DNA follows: TGTGCCAGCAGTGACTCGAGTATAGATACGCAGTATTTT.